Each of the 12 T cell receptor beta chains below was sequenced from the same sample in a study of cytomegalovirus exposure and HLA in healthy donors. In the PCR, 60 Vbeta and 13 Jbeta primers were used. TCRdb keeps only in-frame clones here, not all; method: immunoSEQ multiplex PCR. This sample has some 120,000 clones, with about 73% found just once. Sequenced input: PBMCs. The origin of the receptors is a woman aged 50 to 65 in good health and CMV-seropositive.

In regard to this clone: The junction departs from the called germline gene at one end, perhaps through a read error. The chain couples TRBV7-2 to TRBJ2-6; D is possibly TRBD1 (5 bases). The CDR3 is 16 amino acids. From germline, CDR1 is SGHTA and CDR2 FQGNSA. CDR3 sequence (DNA): TGTGCCAGCAGCTTAGTAGGGCCTCAAGGGGTCAACGTCCTGACTTTC. Translation: CASSLVGPQGVNVLTF.

This clone was seen once. The CDR3 loop reads CASSMHRDSYEQYF. The DNA of the CDR3 is TGTGCCAGTAGTATGCATCGGGACAGCTACGAGCAGTACTTC. The chain combines TRBV19 with TRBJ2-7, with 7 bases lining up with TRBD1. Germline CDR1 is LNHDA and CDR2 is SQIVND (reference sequence). This CDR3 spans 14 amino acids. The trim removed 3 bases at V and 3 bases at J, leaving 5 bases unmatched.

CDR3 nucleotides: TGCGCCAGCAGCCTACCCCTTCAGGGGGCCCACGAGCAGTACTTC. This sequence encodes CASSLPLQGAHEQYF. The V gene is TRBV5-1, the J gene TRBJ2-7; 8 bases are shared with TRBD1. The ends lost 4 bases at V and 5 bases at J; junction bases unmatched: 11. CDR3 length: 15 amino acids. CDR1 and CDR2 from the germline V gene are SGHRS and YFSETQ.

This chain links TRBV29-1 with TRBJ2-7, with a possible D match to TRBD1 (5 bases). The CDR3 contains 13 residues. V was cut by 1 base and J by 0 bases, with 7 bases left in between. Looked up from germline, CDR1 is SQVTM and CDR2 is ANQGSEA. In DNA form, the CDR3 reads TGCAGCGTTGAAGCGCAGGGCTCCTACGAGCAGTACTTC. It specifies CSVEAQGSYEQYF.

The chain links TRBV5-6 to TRBJ1-6; 7 nucleotides match TRBD1. Germline assignment: CDR1 SGHDT and CDR2 YYEEEE. Losses at the gene ends were 3 bases for V and 9 bases for J; bases not matched to a gene: 9. The CDR3 is 15 amino acids. CDR3 DNA: TGTGCCAGCAGCTACATTACAGGGGAAGTTTCACCCCTCCACTTT. It codes for CASSYITGEVSPLHF.

The chain joins TRBV4-2 to TRBJ1-6; 9 bases agree with TRBD1. The CDR3 is 18 amino acids. With 4 bases clipped from V and 10 bases from J, the junction kept 17 bases outside the gene matches. Germline CDR1 and CDR2: LGHNA and YNFKEQ. The CDR3: CASSPVRTGEDLNSPLHF. CDR3 in DNA: TGTGCCAGCAGCCCGGTCAGGACAGGGGAGGACCTTAACTCACCCCTCCACTTT.

The V gene is TRBV11-3, the J gene TRBJ2-1; tentatively, D is TRBD1 (6 bases). The germline gives CDR1 SGHNT, CDR2 YENEEA. The V gene lost 5 bases and the J gene lost 8 bases, with 16 bases spanning the gap. The CDR3 spans 14 residues. CDR3 loop: CASSDRTPRDEQFF. CDR3 coding DNA: TGTGCCAGCAGCGACAGGACTCCTCGGGATGAGCAGTTCTTC.

V usage is TRBV5-4 and J usage is TRBJ1-1, with a tentative D call TRBD1 (5 bases). Germline loops: CDR1 SGHNT, CDR2 YYREEE (reference sequence). The CDR3 has 16 residues. Trimming took 5 bases from V and 0 from J, leaving 17 bases between them. The CDR3, as DNA: TGTGCCAGCAGTTCCGGGGGAGGTAGACTGAACACTGAAGCTTTCTTT. As protein: CASSSGGGRLNTEAFF.

The V gene is TRBV5-1, the J gene TRBJ2-3; a weak D match, TRBD1 (5 bases). Trimming left V 0 bases short and J 0 bases short, with 11 bases between. CDR1 and CDR2 from the germline V gene are SGHRS and YFSETQ. The length of the CDR3 is 16 residues. The CDR3 protein is CASSLETGSSTDTQYF. The DNA of the CDR3 is TGCGCCAGCAGCTTGGAAACAGGTTCTAGCACAGATACGCAGTATTTT.

Only a few counts were recorded for this clone. The chain recombines TRBV6-6 with TRBJ1-6; 8 positions agree with TRBD1. Losses at the gene ends were 6 bases for V and 7 bases for J; bases not matched to a gene: 5. The CDR3 runs to 14 residues. Looked up from germline, CDR1 is MNHNY and CDR2 is SVGAGI (reference sequence). The CDR3 is CASRQGAGNSPLHF. CDR3 nucleotides: TGTGCCAGCAGGCAGGGGGCAGGGAATTCACCCCTCCACTTT.

This clone has a single count. The gene calls are TRBV7-2 and TRBJ2-7, with a weak D call TRBD2 (5 bases). Germline CDR1 reads SGHTA; CDR2 reads FQGNSA. Trimming removed 0 bases from V and 9 bases from J, with 21 bases in between. The CDR3 has 16 amino acids. The CDR3 loop is CASSLAKRPGQAWQYF. Here the CDR3 DNA reads TGTGCCAGCAGCTTAGCGAAGCGGCCAGGCCAGGCCTGGCAGTACTTC.

The V gene is TRBV4-2, the J gene TRBJ1-2, with 8 nucleotides matching TRBD1. V gave up 0 bases and J gave up 8 bases; unmatched junction bases: 5. The germline gives CDR1 LGHNA, CDR2 YNFKEQ. The length of the CDR3 is 14 residues. The CDR3 sequence is CASSQDPRDRGYTF. CDR3 sequence (DNA): TGTGCCAGCAGCCAAGATCCCCGGGACAGGGGCTACACCTTC.